This TCR beta chain comes out of a study of shared clonotypes between healthy human individuals. The study enrolled healthy HIV-negative adults without recent acute infections or vaccinations as donors. About 100 million PBMCs supplied genomic DNA for unsorted samples. Sequencing of unsorted PBMC DNA was carried out using ten immunoSEQ deep assay plates. Clones were read by immunoSEQ multiplex PCR, and TCRdb kept only the in-frame ones, dropping some. The sample has more than 400,000 clones; over 75% are singletons. Of note for this clone: Its antigen is unknown.

Study observations and caveats: Among donors, sharing of clonotypes was expected to be affected by sequencing depth.

In germline, CDR1 is WNHNN, CDR2 SYGVQD (reference sequence). V lost 2 bases to trimming and J lost 7 bases, with 6 bases between them. This CDR3 region has 12 residues. This receptor was taken from a woman aged 40 to 50 in good health. Some clones in this sample may be carry-over from other donors' samples. Sequenced sample: PBMCs. The chain is built from TRBV10-1 and TRBJ2-1; the D is unclear. The CDR3 nucleotides read TGCGCCAGCAGTGAGCGGGCTAATGAGCAGTTCTTC. This translates into CASSERANEQFF.